One TCR beta chain is described in this entry. Its antigen is unknown. The sample comes from a study of T and B cells in COVID-19 patients. Study as a whole: Recovered patients mostly had mild to moderate COVID-19 managed as outpatients. General study results and limits: Exclusive to the recovered cohort were approximately 2,500 TCR clusters, some 30 of them with low generation probability. Patients with COVID-19 reportedly showed strongly skewed T cell receptor beta variable and joining gene usage.

From blood, roughly 220-550 ng of genomic DNA served as TRB template. BIOMED2 TRB-A/B primer pools were used in multiplex TRB PCR. One entry per CDR3 protein results from TCRdb running MiXCR on the multiplex PCR reads. The sample carries about 8,200 distinct CDR3 sequences, 40% to 45% recorded once. This CDR3 comprises 14 residues. V gave up 0 bases and J gave up 2 bases, with 8 bases separating them. Germline values: CDR1 SGHDT, CDR2 YYEEEE. This rearrangement joins TRBV5-6 to TRBJ2-5; D is unresolved. The specimen was blood. The receptor's source is a human donor who had recovered from COVID-19. The CDR3 nucleotides read TGTGCCAGCAGCTTGGGGTCGTATCAAGAGACCCAGTACTTC. This gives the protein CASSLGSYQETQYF.